One sample yielded the 23 T cell receptor beta chains listed below, sequenced in a study of shared clonotypes between healthy human individuals. Using immunoSEQ multiplex PCR, the repertoire was profiled, and TCRdb retains in-frame clones only, with some absent. The sample includes 2,500,000 or so clones, approximately 94% of them seen just once. Source material: naive CD4+ T cells from PBMCs. Subset: CD45RA+ positively selected. These receptors came from a young man in good health. Some clones in this sample may be carry-over from other donors' samples.

This chain connects TRBV6-5 to TRBJ2-1; a weak D match, TRBD1 (6 bases). The CDR3 is 15 amino acids. Trimming removed 8 bases from V and 2 bases from J, with 16 bases in between. Germline loops: CDR1 MNHEY, CDR2 SVGAGI. The DNA for the CDR3 is TGTGCCAGCCCATCCACCCGGGACACCTACAATGAGCAGTTCTTC. Protein sequence: CASPSTRDTYNEQFF.

The chain combines TRBV5-1 with TRBJ2-4; D is perhaps TRBD2 (5 bases). CDR3 length: 13 amino acids. Per germline, CDR1 SGHRS and CDR2 YFSETQ. Trimming stripped 2 bases from V and 14 bases from J, with 17 bases between. In nucleotides, the CDR3 is TGCGCCAGCAGCTTCACCCCGGAGGAGCTTGAGTACTTC. This gives the protein CASSFTPEELEYF. Complete variable domain (other parts from reference TRBV5-1 and TRBJ2-4): KAGVTQTPRYLIKTRGQQVTLSCSPISGHRSVSWYQQTPGQGLQFLFEYFSETQRNKGNFPGRFSGRQFSNSRSEMNVSTLELGDSALYLCASSFTPEELEYFGAGTRLSVL.

J is TRBJ1-5 and V is TRBV28; D unresolved. The CDR3 contains 13 residues. V was shortened by 0 bases and J by 7 bases, with 7 bases between the two germline ends. Germline loops: CDR1 MDHEN, CDR2 SYDVKM. CDR3 nucleotides: TGTGCCAGCAGTTTATGGGTAAGCCAGCCCCAGCATTTT. The encoded protein is CASSLWVSQPQHF.

The J gene is TRBJ2-3, the V gene TRBV5-4; 10 bases fit TRBD2. The V segment lost 0 bases and the J segment 0 bases; nucleotides outside the gene matches: 10. Germline lookup yields CDR1 SGHNT and CDR2 YYREEE (reference sequence). The CDR3 totals 19 residues. The CDR3 nucleotides are TGTGCCAGCAGCTTGGGTTTAACTAGCGGGGCAACTAGCACAGATACGCAGTATTTT. Protein sequence: CASSLGLTSGATSTDTQYF.

The chain is built from TRBV13 and TRBJ2-7, with TRBD2 identical over 13 bases. The V gene end was trimmed by 7 bases and the J gene end by 1 base; junction bases not matched to a gene: 10. The CDR3 totals 17 residues. CDR1 is PRHDT, CDR2 FYEKMQ, per germline (reference sequence). The CDR3 DNA reads TGTGCCAGCACCAAGACTAGCGGGAGGACCTTGTCCTACGAGCAGTACTTC. Translation: CASTKTSGRTLSYEQYF.

The chain recombines TRBV6-1 with TRBJ2-3, with D unclear. With 3 bases removed from V and 5 bases from J, the gap between germline ends came to 9 bases. There are 13 residues in the CDR3. Germline V gene sequence: CDR1 MNHNS, CDR2 SASEGT. The DNA of the CDR3 is TGTGCCAGCAGTGATTACGCCCGAGATACGCAGTATTTT. It encodes CASSDYARDTQYF.

J is TRBJ2-7 and V is TRBV7-9, with 9 bases identical to TRBD2. The germline CDR1 and CDR2 sequences are SEHNR and FQNEAQ (reference sequence). V shed 5 bases, J shed 1 base, and the junction held 9 bases outside the gene matches. This CDR3 is 16 amino acids long. CDR3 sequence reads: CASSHRAGGWSYEQYF. As DNA, the CDR3 is TGTGCCAGCAGCCACAGAGCGGGAGGCTGGTCCTACGAGCAGTACTTC.

The gene calls are TRBV9 and TRBJ2-1; the D gene is possibly TRBD2 (6 bases). Between the trimmed V and J ends, which lost 3 bases and 2 bases, there was a span of 18 bases. In germline, CDR1 is SGDLS, CDR2 YYNGEE. The CDR3 totals 17 residues. The CDR3 reads CASSAPIGTRTYNEQFF. DNA for the CDR3: TGTGCCAGCAGCGCCCCCATAGGGACTCGTACCTACAATGAGCAGTTCTTC.

The genes are TRBV5-1 and TRBJ2-2; no clear D. Germline values: CDR1 SGHRS, CDR2 YFSETQ. V lost 3 bases, J lost 1 base, and 7 bases lay in between. The CDR3 extends over 14 amino acids. In DNA, the CDR3 is TGCGCCAGCAGCTCACACAGGAACACCGGGGAGCTGTTTTTT. Protein: CASSSHRNTGELFF.

The chain links TRBV9 to TRBJ1-4; tentatively, D is TRBD1 (5 bases). The CDR3 is 17 amino acids. Germline CDR1 and CDR2: SGDLS and YYNGEE. With 2 bases removed from V and 3 bases from J, the gap between germline ends came to 17 bases. CDR3 DNA: TGTGCCAGCAGCGTGTCCTGGGGGTCCGCGGCTAATGAAAAACTGTTTTTT. Amino acids: CASSVSWGSAANEKLFF. Combining the CDR3 with reference TRBV9 and TRBJ1-4 gives the whole variable domain DSGVTQTPKHLITATGQRVTLRCSPRSGDLSVYWYQQSLDQGLQFLIQYYNGEERAKGNILERFSAQQFPDLHSELNLSSLELGDSALYFCASSVSWGSAANEKLFFGSGTQLSVL.

This chain joins TRBV28 and TRBJ2-6, with D perhaps TRBD2 (7 bases). Germline V CDR1 and CDR2: MDHEN, SYDVKM. This CDR3 region has 16 residues. V gave up 8 bases and J gave up 2 bases, with 16 bases separating them. The CDR3 DNA reads as TGTGCCAGCTTGCTAAGGGGGGGCACTGGGGCCAACGTCCTGACTTTC. Residues: CASLLRGGTGANVLTF. The full variable domain, rest sourced from reference TRBV28 and TRBJ2-6, is DVKVTQSSRYLVKRTGEKVFLECVQDMDHENMFWYRQDPGLGLRLIYFSYDVKMKEKGDIPEGYSVSREKKERFSLILESASTNQTSMYLCASLLRGGTGANVLTFGAGSRLTVL.

The CDR3, as DNA: TGTGCCAGCAGCGCAGGGGACACCTATCAGCCCCAGCATTTT. The encoded protein is CASSAGDTYQPQHF. V is TRBV11-2 and J is TRBJ1-5; TRBD1 is a possible D gene (6 bases). V was clipped by 5 bases and J by 5 bases, with 13 bases between them. This CDR3 contains 14 residues. The V gene's germline CDR1 is SGHAT and CDR2 FQNNGV.

The gene calls are TRBV5-1 and TRBJ2-5; D possibly corresponds to TRBD2 (5 bases). The CDR3 spans 15 residues. Trimming stripped 4 bases from V and 2 bases from J, with 15 bases between. Germline values: CDR1 SGHRS, CDR2 YFSETQ. DNA for the CDR3: TGCGCCAGCAGCCCCGGACTGAGGATACAAGAGACCCAGTACTTC. Protein: CASSPGLRIQETQYF.

This rearrangement joins TRBV7-3 to TRBJ1-3; TRBD1 matches 8 bases. The CDR3 is 17 residues long. The junction had 9 bases not matched to a gene; V was cut back by 1 base and J by 4 bases. Germline CDR1 is SGHTA and CDR2 is FQGTGA. The CDR3 nucleotides are TGTGCCAGCAGCTTAAGCGGGCCAGGGGGCATCGGAAACACCATATATTTT. It translates to CASSLSGPGGIGNTIYF.

V gene TRBV25-1 combines with J gene TRBJ1-2, with D possibly being TRBD1 (5 bases). Trimming removed 0 bases from V and 3 bases from J, with 11 bases in between. The CDR3 consists of 15 residues. Germline values: CDR1 MGHDK, CDR2 SYGVNS. The CDR3, as DNA: TGTGCCAGCAGTGAATATATAGGGGCTTACTATGGCTACACCTTC. Its translation is CASSEYIGAYYGYTF.

This chain connects TRBV18 to TRBJ1-5; D gene ambiguous. Trimming pared 3 bases from V and 1 base from J, leaving 7 bases between. The length of the CDR3 is 14 residues. The V gene's germline CDR1 is KGHSH and CDR2 LQKENI. CDR3 in amino acids: CASSPQRSNQPQHF. In DNA form, the CDR3 reads TGTGCCAGCTCACCTCAACGGAGCAATCAGCCCCAGCATTTT. Full variable domain (missing parts from reference TRBV18 and TRBJ1-5): NAGVMQNPRHLVRRRGQEARLRCSPMKGHSHVYWYRQLPEEGLKFMVYLQKENIIDESGMPKERFSAEFPKEGPSILRIQQVVRGDSAAYFCASSPQRSNQPQHFGDGTRLSIL.

The chain links TRBV6-1 to TRBJ2-1, with 10 bases matching TRBD2. With 2 bases clipped from V and 6 bases from J, the junction kept 10 bases outside the gene matches. The V gene's germline CDR1 is MNHNS and CDR2 SASEGT. CDR3 length: 17 residues. CDR3 in amino acids: CASSELVGAGGPNEQFF. The CDR3 nucleotides are TGTGCCAGCAGTGAATTAGTGGGAGCGGGAGGGCCCAATGAGCAGTTCTTC.

The chain couples TRBV7-8 to TRBJ2-5; 10 nucleotides agree with TRBD1. Germline V CDR1 and CDR2: SGHVS, FQNEAQ. This CDR3 has 16 amino acids. Trimming cost V 5 bases and J 2 bases; bases outside gene matches: 8. CDR3 residues: CASSPHLGQGQETQYF. The CDR3 DNA sequence: TGTGCCAGCAGCCCACACCTGGGACAGGGGCAAGAGACCCAGTACTTC.

A note on this clone: This CDR3 is also generated by other DNA sequences in the sample. The chain combines TRBV5-1 with TRBJ2-5, with 11 bases fitting TRBD2. This CDR3 contains 16 residues. The J segment lost 2 bases and the V segment lost 1 base, leaving 4 bases of the junction unmatched. The germline V gene encodes CDR1 SGHRS and CDR2 YFSETQ. CDR3 protein: CASSLFLAGGQETQYF. As DNA, the CDR3 is TGCGCCAGCAGCTTGTTTCTAGCGGGAGGACAAGAGACCCAGTACTTC.

With regard to this clone: Germline is not matched at one junction end, which may reflect a read error. This chain connects TRBV7-2 to TRBJ2-2, with 13 positions matching TRBD2. The V gene's germline CDR1 is SGHTA and CDR2 FQGNSA. The CDR3 runs to 16 residues. Here the CDR3 reads CASSPTGTSGAGKLFF. The CDR3 nucleotides are TGTGCCAGCAGCCCCACTGGGACTAGCGGGGCCGGGAAGCTGTTTTTT.

CDR3 loop: CAWRLIRGTSEAFF. In DNA, the CDR3 is TGTGCCTGGAGACTAATTCGGGGTACTTCGGAAGCTTTCTTT. J is TRBJ1-1 and V is TRBV30; D is unclear. The CDR3 has 14 residues. The germline CDR1 and CDR2 sequences are GTSNPN and SVGIG (reference sequence). The V and J ends lost 3 bases and 8 bases respectively, with 19 bases between them. The entire variable domain, with the rest obtained from reference TRBV30 and TRBJ1-1, is as follows: SQTIHQWPATLVQPVGSPLSLECTVEGTSNPNLYWYRQAAGRGLQLLFYSVGIGQISSEVPQNLSASRPQDRQFILSSKKLLLSDSGFYLCAWRLIRGTSEAFFGQGTRLTVV.

This rearrangement joins TRBV7-2 to TRBJ2-2, with 14 bases matching TRBD2. J was trimmed by 4 bases and V by 5 bases; bases with no gene match: 12. CDR3 length: 19 amino acids. The V gene's germline CDR1 is SGHTA and CDR2 FQGNSA. CDR3 nucleotides: TGTGCCAGCAGCCCCCACCGGACTAGCGGGAGGCCATTCACCGGGGAGCTGTTTTTT. Translation gives CASSPHRTSGRPFTGELFF.

This clone was observed a handful of times. The chain uses TRBV7-7 and TRBJ1-2; D possibly corresponds to TRBD1 (5 bases). Germline values: CDR1 SSHAT, CDR2 FNYEAQ (reference sequence). The V end lost 2 bases, the J end lost 2 bases, and 12 bases lay between the germline ends. CDR3 size: 15 residues. CDR3 nucleotide sequence: TGTGCCAGCAGCTTATACAGGTTTCCCAACTATGGCTACACCTTC. The encoded protein is CASSLYRFPNYGYTF.